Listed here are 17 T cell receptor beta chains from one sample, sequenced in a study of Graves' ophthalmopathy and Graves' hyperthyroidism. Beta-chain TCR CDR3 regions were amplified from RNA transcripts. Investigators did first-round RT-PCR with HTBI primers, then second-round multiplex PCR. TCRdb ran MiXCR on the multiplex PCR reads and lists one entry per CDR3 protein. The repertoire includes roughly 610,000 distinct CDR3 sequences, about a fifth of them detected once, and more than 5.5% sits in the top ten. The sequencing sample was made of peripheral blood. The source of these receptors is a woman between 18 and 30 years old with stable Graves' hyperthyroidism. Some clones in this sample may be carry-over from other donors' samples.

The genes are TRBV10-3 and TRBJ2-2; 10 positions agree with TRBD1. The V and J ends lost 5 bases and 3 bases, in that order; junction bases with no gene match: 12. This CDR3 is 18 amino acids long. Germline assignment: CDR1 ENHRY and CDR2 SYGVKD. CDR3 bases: TGTGCCATCAGTTCCGGGACAGGGGAGGTCCCCTACACCGGGGAGCTGTTTTTT. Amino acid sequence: CAISSGTGEVPYTGELFF.

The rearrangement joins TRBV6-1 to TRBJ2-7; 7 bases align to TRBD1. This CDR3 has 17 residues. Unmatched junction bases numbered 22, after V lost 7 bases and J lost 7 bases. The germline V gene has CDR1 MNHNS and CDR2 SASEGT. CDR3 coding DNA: TGTGCCAGCAAACCCAATCAGGGGGATGAGCCCCGTCAGGAGCAGTACTTC. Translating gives CASKPNQGDEPRQEQYF.

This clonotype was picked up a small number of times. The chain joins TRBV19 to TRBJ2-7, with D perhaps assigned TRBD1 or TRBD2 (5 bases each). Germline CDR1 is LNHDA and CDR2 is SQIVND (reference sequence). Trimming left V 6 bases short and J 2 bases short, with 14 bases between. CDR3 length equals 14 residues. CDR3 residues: CASSRTQGAYEQYF. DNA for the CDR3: TGTGCCAGTAGCCGGACTCAGGGAGCCTACGAGCAGTACTTC.

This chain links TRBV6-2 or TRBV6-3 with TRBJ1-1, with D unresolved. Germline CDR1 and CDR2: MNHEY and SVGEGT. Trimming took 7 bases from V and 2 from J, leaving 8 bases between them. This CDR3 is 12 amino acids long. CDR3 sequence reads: CASTDTNTEAFF. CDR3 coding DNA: TGTGCCAGCACCGACACCAACACTGAAGCTTTCTTT.

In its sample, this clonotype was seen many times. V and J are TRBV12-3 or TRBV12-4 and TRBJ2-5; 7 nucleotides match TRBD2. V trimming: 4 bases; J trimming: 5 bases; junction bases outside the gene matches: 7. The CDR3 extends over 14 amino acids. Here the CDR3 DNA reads TGTGCCAGCAGTTATGGACTGGGAGGGGAGACCCAGTACTTC. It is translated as CASSYGLGGETQYF.

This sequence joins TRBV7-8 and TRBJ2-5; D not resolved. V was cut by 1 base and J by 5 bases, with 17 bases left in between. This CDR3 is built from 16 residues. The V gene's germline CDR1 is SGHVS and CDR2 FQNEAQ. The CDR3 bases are TGTGCCAGCAGCTTAGAGCTGGATCGGCCCTGGGAGACCCAGTACTTC. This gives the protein CASSLELDRPWETQYF.

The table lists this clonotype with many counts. CDR3 region: CASSLTENSPLHF. CDR3 DNA sequence: TGTGCCAGCAGCCTTACAGAGAATTCACCCCTCCACTTT. The chain recombines TRBV7-9 with TRBJ1-6, with D uncertain. The ends were cut back, 5 bases at V and 7 bases at J, with 9 bases in the middle. The CDR3 loop spans 13 amino acids. Looked up from germline, CDR1 is SEHNR and CDR2 is FQNEAQ (reference sequence).

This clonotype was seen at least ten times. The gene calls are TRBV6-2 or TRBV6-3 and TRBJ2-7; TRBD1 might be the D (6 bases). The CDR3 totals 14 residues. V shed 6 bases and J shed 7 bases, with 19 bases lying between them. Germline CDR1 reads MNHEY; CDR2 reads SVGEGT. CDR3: CASRHPTGFWEQYF. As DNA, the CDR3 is TGTGCCAGCAGACATCCGACAGGTTTTTGGGAGCAGTACTTC.

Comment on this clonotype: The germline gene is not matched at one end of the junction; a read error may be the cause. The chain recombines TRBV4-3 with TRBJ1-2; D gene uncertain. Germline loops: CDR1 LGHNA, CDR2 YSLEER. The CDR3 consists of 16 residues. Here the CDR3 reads CASSQELRAANYGYIF. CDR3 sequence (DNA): TGCGCCAGCAGCCAAGAATTAAGGGCGGCTAACTATGGCTACATCTTC.

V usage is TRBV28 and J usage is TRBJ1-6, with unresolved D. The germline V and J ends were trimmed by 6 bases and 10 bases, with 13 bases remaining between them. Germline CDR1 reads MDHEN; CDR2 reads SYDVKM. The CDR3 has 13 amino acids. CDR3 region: CASSSNRLSPLHF. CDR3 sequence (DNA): TGTGCCAGCAGCTCCAATCGACTATCACCCCTCCACTTT.

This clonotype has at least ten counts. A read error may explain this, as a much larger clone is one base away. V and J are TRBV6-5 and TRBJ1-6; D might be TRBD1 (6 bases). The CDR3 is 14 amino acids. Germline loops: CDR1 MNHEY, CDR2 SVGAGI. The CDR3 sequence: CAGSYGTTNSPLHF. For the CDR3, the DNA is TGTGCCGGCAGTTATGGGACAACCAACTCACCCCTCCACTTT.

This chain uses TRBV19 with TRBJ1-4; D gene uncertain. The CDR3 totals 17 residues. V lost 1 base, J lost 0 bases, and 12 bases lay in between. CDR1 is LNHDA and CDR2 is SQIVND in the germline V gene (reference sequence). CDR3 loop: CASSIANSGTTNEKLFF. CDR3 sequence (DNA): TGTGCCAGTAGTATAGCCAATTCCGGGACAACTAATGAAAAACTGTTTTTT.

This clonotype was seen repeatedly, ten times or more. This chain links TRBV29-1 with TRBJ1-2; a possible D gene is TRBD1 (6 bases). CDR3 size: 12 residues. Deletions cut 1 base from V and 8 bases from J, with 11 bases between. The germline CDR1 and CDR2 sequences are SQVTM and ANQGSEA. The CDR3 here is CSVEGGGKGYTF. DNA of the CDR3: TGCAGCGTTGAAGGAGGGGGAAAAGGCTACACCTTC. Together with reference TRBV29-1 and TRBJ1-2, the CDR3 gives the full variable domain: SAVISQKPSRDICQRGTSLTIQCQVDSQVTMMFWYRQQPGQSLTLIATANQGSEATYESGFVIDKFPISRPNLTFSTLTVSNMSPEDSSIYLCSVEGGGKGYTFGSGTRLTVV.

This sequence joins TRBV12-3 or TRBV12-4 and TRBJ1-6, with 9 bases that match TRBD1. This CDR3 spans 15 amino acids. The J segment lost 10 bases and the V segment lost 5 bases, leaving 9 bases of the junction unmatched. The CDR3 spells CASSRDRGDGSPLHF. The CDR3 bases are TGTGCCAGCAGTCGAGACAGGGGGGACGGATCACCCCTCCACTTT.

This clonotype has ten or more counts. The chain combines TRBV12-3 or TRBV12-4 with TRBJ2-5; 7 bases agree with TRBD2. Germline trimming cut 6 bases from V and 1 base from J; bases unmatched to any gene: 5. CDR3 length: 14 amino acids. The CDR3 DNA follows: TGTGCCAGCAGCCGGGAGGCGGCCCAAGAGACCCAGTACTTC. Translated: CASSREAAQETQYF.

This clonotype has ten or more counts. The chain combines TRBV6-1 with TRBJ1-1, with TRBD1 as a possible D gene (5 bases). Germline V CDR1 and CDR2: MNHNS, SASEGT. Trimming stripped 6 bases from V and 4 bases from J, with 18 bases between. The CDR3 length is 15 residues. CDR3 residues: CASSDGSGFGTEAFF. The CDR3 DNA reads TGTGCCAGCAGCGACGGATCAGGGTTCGGCACTGAAGCTTTCTTT.

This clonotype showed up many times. CDR3 in amino acids: CSVVVGAPGSPLHF. The CDR3 DNA follows: TGCAGCGTTGTTGTCGGTGCCCCTGGCTCGCCCCTCCACTTT. V gene TRBV29-1 combines with J gene TRBJ1-6; D remains unclear. CDR1 and CDR2 (germline): SQVTM, ANQGSEA. This CDR3 is 14 amino acids long. The V and J ends lost 4 bases and 13 bases respectively, with 20 bases between them. Using reference TRBV29-1 and TRBJ1-6 for the parts outside the CDR3, the full variable domain is SAVISQKPSRDICQRGTSLTIQCQVDSQVTMMFWYRQQPGQSLTLIATANQGSEATYESGFVIDKFPISRPNLTFSTLTVSNMSPEDSSIYLCSVVVGAPGSPLHFGNGTRLTVT.